This TCR beta chain was profiled in a study of OX40 agonist ivuxolimab in advanced cancers. As regards this clone: The antigen remains unidentified.

Patients with a history of autoimmune disease or on systemic immunosuppression were excluded. Per the germline V gene, CDR1 is SEHNR and CDR2 is FQNEAQ (reference sequence). The CDR3 length is 14 residues. The ends were cut back, 4 bases at V and 4 bases at J, with 11 bases in the middle. Measured with immunoSEQ multiplex PCR; TCRdb has only the in-frame clones, and not every one. The sample lists approximately 18,000 clones, 80% to 90% occurring once. Study-level findings and limits: Several nonresponders also turned out to have low normalized T-cell clonal expansion.

This rearrangement joins TRBV7-9 to TRBJ1-5; D unresolved. Sequenced material: CD4+ or CD8+ T cells sorted from blood, taken in a trial of the OX40 agonist ivuxolimab. The sequence came from an adult with an advanced solid tumor such as melanoma, head and neck, liver or kidney cancer. CDR3 DNA: TGTGCCAGCAGCTCCACGTCCAAAAATCAGCCCCAGCATTTT. Translated, it gives CASSSTSKNQPQHF.